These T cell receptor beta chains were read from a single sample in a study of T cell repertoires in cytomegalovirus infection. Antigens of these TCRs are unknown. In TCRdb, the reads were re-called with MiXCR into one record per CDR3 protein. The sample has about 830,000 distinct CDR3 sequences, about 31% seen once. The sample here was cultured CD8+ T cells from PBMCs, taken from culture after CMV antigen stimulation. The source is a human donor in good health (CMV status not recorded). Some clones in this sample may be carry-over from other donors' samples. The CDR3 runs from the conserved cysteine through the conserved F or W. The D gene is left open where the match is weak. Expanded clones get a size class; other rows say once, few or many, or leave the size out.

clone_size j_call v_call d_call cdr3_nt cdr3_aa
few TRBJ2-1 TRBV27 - TGTGCCAGCAGCAATGGTTTACAGGGAGTCGCCTACAATGAGCAGTTCTTC CASSNGLQGVAYNEQFF
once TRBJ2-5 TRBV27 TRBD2 TGTGCCAGCAGTTTATCGAACCGGGGGGACTACCAAGAGACCCAGTACTTC CASSLSNRGDYQETQYF
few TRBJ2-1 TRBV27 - TGTGCCAGCAGTGGGGTAGAACTATTCTTC CASSGVELFF
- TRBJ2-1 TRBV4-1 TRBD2 TGCGCCAGCAGCCTCATCCGTAGAAGGACTAGCGGGGGGCCCCCCGGGGATGAGCAGTTCTTC CASSLIRRRTSGGPPGDEQFF
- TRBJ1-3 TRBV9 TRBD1 TGTGCCAGCAGCTTGGGACAGGCCTCTGGAAACACCATATATTTT CASSLGQASGNTIYF
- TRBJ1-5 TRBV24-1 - TGTGCCACCGGGGATGATCAGCCCCAGCATTTT CATGDDQPQHF
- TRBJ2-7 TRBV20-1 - TGCAGTGCCGGCGACCGTGAAGCCTACGAGCAGTACTTC CSAGDREAYEQYF
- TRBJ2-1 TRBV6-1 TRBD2 TGTGCCAGCATTCGCGGGGGTGGAACCAATGAGCAGTTCTTC CASIRGGGTNEQFF
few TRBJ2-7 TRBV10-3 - TGTGCCATCAGTGACCTAGACTCCTACGAGCAGTACTTC CAISDLDSYEQYF
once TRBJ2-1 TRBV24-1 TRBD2 TGTGCCACCAGTGATACGGCCGGGACTAGCGGGGGGGAGCAGTTCTTC CATSDTAGTSGGEQFF
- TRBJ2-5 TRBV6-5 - TGTGCCAGCAGCCAGGGGGGACTCGAATATCAAGAGACCCAGTACTTC CASSQGGLEYQETQYF
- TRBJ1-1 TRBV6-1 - TGTGCCAGCAGTGACACAATGAACACTGAAGCTTTCTTT CASSDTMNTEAFF
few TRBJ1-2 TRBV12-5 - TGTGCTAGTGGTTTGGGGACAACTAACTATGGCTACACCTTC CASGLGTTNYGYTF
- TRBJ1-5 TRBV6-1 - TGTGCCAGCAGTGAATGGCTCGGCAGCAATCAGTCCCAGCATTTT CASSEWLGSNQSQHF
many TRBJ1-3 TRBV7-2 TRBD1 TGTGCCAGCAGCTCGGACAGGGGCGATGGAAACACCATATATTTT CASSSDRGDGNTIYF
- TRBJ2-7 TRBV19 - TGTGCCAGTAGTATAGCAAGCTCGGCCTACGAGCAGTACTTC CASSIASSAYEQYF
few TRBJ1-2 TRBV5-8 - TGTGCCAGCAGCTCCTCCGGGACGTTTATTGGCTACACCTTC CASSSSGTFIGYTF
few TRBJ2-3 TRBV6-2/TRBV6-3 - TGTGCCAGCAGTTACGGGGGTACGCAGTATTTT CASSYGGTQYF
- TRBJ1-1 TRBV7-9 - TGTGCCAGCAGCTTAGGTCGGGGGCGAGGGAACACTGAAGCTTTCTTT CASSLGRGRGNTEAFF
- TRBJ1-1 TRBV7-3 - TGTGCCAGCAGCTTAGGTCAGGGATGGAACACTGAAGCTTTCTTT CASSLGQGWNTEAFF
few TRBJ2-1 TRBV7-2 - TGTGCCAGCAGCTTCGCCGACGCCTACAATGAGCAGTTCTTC CASSFADAYNEQFF
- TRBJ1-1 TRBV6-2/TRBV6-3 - TGTGCCAGCAGTTTCCTCACAGGGATAGGGATGAACACTGAAGCTTTCTTT CASSFLTGIGMNTEAFF
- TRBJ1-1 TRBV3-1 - TGTGCCAGCAGCCAAGAAGGAGGGGCTGTCGAAGCTTTCTTT CASSQEGGAVEAFF
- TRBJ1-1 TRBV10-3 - TGTGCCATCACCCCGGGCTCGAACACTGAAGCTTTCTTT CAITPGSNTEAFF
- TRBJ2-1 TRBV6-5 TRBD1 TGTGCCAGCGGGACAGGGCAAGTTAATGAGCAGTTCTTC CASGTGQVNEQFF
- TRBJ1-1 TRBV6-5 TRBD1 TGTGCCAGCAGACGAACAGGGGGCGCGTACACTGAAGCTTTCTTT CASRRTGGAYTEAFF
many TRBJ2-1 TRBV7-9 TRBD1 TGTGCCAGCAGCTTATCGGGACAGGGAAACTACAATGAGCAGTTCTTC CASSLSGQGNYNEQFF
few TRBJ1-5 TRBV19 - TGTGCCAGTAGTATAGGCAGGGGAGTCAATCAGCCCCAGCATTTT CASSIGRGVNQPQHF
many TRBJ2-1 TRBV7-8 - TGTGCCAGCAGCACCGGGTCGGATGAGCAGTTCTTC CASSTGSDEQFF
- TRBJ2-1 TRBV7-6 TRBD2 TGTGCCAGCAGCCCAGCGGGGGGGACCTACAATGAGCGGTTCTTC CASSPAGGTYNERFF
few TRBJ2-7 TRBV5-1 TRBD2 TGCGCCAGCAGCTTGGTTGCTAGCGGGGGGGCCTTCTCCTACGAGCAGTACTTC CASSLVASGGAFSYEQYF
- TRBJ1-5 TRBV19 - TGTGCCAGTAGTATAGGCGAGTTTCGGCCCCAGCATTTT CASSIGEFRPQHF
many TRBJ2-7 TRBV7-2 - TGTGCCAGCAGTCTAGAGGATGTCAGTGTCTACGAGCAGTACTTC CASSLEDVSVYEQYF
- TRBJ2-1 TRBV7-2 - TGTGCCAGCAGCTTAGACTCCCCATCTGCTGAGCAGTTCTTC CASSLDSPSAEQFF
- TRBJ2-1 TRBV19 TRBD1 TGTGCCAGTAGTGGTCGGACAGGGGGGAATGAGCAGTTCTTC CASSGRTGGNEQFF